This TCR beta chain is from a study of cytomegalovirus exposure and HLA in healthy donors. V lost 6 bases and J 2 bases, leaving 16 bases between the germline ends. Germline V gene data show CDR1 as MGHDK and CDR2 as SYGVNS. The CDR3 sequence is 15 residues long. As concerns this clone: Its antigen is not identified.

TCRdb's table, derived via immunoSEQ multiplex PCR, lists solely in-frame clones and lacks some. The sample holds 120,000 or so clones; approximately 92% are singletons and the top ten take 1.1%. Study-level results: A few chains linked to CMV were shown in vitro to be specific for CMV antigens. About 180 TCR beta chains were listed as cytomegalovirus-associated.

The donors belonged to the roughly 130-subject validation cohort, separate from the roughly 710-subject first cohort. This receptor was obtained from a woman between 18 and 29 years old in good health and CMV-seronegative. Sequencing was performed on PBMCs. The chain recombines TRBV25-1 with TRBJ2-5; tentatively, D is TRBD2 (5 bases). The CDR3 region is CASSRLQDQQETQYF. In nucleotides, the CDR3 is TGTGCCAGCAGCCGACTACAAGATCAGCAAGAGACCCAGTACTTC.